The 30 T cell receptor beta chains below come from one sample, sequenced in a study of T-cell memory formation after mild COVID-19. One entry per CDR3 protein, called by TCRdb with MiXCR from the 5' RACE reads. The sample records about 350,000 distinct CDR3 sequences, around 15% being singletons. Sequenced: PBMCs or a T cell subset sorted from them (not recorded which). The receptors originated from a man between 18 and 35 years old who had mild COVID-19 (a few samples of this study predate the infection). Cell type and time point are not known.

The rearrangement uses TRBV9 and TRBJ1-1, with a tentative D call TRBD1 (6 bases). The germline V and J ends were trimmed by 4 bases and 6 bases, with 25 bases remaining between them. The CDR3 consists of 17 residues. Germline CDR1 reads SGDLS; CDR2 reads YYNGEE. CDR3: CASSPRQVPYRSAEAFF. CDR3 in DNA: TGTGCCAGCAGCCCCCGACAGGTACCCTACCGTAGCGCTGAAGCTTTCTTT. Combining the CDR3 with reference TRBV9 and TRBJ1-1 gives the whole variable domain DSGVTQTPKHLITATGQRVTLRCSPRSGDLSVYWYQQSLDQGLQFLIQYYNGEERAKGNILERFSAQQFPDLHSELNLSSLELGDSALYFCASSPRQVPYRSAEAFFGQGTRLTVV.

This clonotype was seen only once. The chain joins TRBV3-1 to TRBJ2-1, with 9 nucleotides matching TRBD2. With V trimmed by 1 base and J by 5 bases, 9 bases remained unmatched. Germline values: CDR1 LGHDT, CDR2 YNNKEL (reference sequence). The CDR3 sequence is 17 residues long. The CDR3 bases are TGTGCCAGCAGCCAAGGGGGAGGCCTAGCGGGGCACAATGAGCAGTTCTTC. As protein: CASSQGGGLAGHNEQFF.

CDR3 sequence (DNA): TGTGCCAGCAGCTCATACGGGACAGCTATTCCCCAGCATTTT. Amino acids: CASSSYGTAIPQHF. V is TRBV7-2 and J is TRBJ1-5; 7 nucleotides align to TRBD1. The CDR3 runs 14 residues. V gave up 4 bases and J gave up 10 bases; unmatched junction bases: 10. Germline V lookup: CDR1 SGHTA, CDR2 FQGNSA.

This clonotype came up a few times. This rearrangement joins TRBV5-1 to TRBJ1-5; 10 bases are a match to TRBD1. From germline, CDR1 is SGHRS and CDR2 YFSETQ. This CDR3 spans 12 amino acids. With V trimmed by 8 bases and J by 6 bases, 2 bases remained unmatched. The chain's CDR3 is CARTGGGQPQHF. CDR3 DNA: TGCGCCAGGACAGGGGGCGGTCAGCCCCAGCATTTT.

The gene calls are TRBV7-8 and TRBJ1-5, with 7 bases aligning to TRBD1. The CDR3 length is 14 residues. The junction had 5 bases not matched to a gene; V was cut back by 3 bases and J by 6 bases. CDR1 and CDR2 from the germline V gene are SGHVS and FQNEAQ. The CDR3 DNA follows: TGTGCCAGCAGCTTCAGCAGGGGGGCTCAGCCCCAGCATTTT. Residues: CASSFSRGAQPQHF.

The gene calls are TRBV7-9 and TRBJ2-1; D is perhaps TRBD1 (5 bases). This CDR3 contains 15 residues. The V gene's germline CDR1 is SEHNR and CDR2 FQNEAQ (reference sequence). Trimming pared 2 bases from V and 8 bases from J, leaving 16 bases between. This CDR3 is CASSLRAGMEDEQFF. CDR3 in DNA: TGTGCCAGCAGCTTACGGGCAGGGATGGAAGATGAGCAGTTCTTC.

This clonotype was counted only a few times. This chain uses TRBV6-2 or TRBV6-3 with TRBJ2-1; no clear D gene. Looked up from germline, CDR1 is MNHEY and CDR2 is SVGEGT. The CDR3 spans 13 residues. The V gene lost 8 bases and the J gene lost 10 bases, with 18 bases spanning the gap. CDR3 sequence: CASSPHGQYEQFF. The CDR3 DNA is TGTGCCAGCTCCCCTCACGGGCAGTACGAGCAGTTCTTC.

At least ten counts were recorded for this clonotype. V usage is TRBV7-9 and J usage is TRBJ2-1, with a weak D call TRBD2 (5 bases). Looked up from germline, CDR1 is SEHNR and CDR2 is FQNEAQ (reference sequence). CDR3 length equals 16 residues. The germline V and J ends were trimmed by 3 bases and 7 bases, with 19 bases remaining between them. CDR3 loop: CASSFESGIRGNEQFF. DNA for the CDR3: TGTGCCAGCAGCTTTGAGAGCGGCATACGCGGGAATGAGCAGTTCTTC.

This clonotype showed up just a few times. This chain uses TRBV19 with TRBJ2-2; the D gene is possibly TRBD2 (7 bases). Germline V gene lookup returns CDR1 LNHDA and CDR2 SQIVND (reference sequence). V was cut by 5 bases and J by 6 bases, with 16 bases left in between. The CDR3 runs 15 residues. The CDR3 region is CASSPVPGGSGELFF. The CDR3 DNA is TGTGCCAGTAGTCCTGTCCCGGGGGGCTCCGGGGAGCTGTTTTTT.

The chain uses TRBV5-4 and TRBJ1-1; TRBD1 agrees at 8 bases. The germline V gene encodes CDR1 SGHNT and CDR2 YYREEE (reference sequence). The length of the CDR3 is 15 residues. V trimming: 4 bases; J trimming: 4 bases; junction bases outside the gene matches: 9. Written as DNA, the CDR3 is TGTGCCAGCAGCCCGAGACAGGGGTCAGGCACTGAAGCTTTCTTT. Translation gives CASSPRQGSGTEAFF.

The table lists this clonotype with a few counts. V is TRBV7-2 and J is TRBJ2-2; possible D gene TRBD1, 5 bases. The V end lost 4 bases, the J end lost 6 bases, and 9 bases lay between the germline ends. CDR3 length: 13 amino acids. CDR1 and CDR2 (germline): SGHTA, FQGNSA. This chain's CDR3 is CASSSPGSGELFF. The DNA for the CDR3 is TGTGCCAGCAGCTCTCCAGGGTCCGGGGAGCTGTTTTTT.

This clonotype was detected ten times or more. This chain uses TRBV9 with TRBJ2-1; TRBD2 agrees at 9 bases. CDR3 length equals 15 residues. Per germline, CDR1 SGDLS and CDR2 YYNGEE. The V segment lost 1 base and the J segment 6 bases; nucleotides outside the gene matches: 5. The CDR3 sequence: CASSVTAGGFNEQFF. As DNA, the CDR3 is TGTGCCAGCAGCGTAACGGCGGGGGGGTTCAATGAGCAGTTCTTC.

In nucleotides, the CDR3 is TGCGCCAGCAGCCAAGTTCCTTTTAGCGGGAAGCAGTTCTTC. Translating gives CASSQVPFSGKQFF. This sequence joins TRBV4-3 and TRBJ2-1, with 8 nucleotides matching TRBD2. The J segment lost 11 bases and the V segment lost 1 base, leaving 7 bases of the junction unmatched. This CDR3 is 14 amino acids long. Germline lookup yields CDR1 LGHNA and CDR2 YSLEER.

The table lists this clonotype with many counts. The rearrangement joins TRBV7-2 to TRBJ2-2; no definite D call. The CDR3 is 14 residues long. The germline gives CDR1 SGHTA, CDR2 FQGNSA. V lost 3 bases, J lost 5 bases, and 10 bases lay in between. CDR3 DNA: TGTGCCAGCAGCTTGCACTCTGGGACCGGGGAGCTGTTTTTT. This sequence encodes CASSLHSGTGELFF.

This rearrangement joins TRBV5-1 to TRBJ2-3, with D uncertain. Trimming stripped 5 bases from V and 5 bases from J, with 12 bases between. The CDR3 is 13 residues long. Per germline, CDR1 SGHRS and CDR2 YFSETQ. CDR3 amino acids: CASRTDAGDTQYF. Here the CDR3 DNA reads TGCGCCAGCAGGACGGACGCAGGAGATACGCAGTATTTT.

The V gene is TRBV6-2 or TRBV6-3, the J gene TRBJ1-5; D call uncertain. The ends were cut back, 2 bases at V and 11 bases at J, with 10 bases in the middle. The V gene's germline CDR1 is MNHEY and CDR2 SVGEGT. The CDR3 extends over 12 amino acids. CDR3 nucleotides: TGTGCCAGCAGTTACAGGTCAAACGCCCAGCATTTT. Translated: CASSYRSNAQHF.

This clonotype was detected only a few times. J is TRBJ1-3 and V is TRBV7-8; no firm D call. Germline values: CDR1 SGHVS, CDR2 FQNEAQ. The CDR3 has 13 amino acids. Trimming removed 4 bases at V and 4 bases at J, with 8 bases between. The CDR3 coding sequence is TGTGCCAGCAGCTACATAGACGGAAACACCATATATTTT. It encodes CASSYIDGNTIYF.

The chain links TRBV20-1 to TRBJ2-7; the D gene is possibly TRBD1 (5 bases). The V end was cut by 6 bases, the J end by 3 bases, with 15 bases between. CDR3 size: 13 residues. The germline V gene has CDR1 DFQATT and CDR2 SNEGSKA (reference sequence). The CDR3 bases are TGCAGTGCCCCCGTGACAGAGATCTACGAGCAGTACTTC. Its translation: CSAPVTEIYEQYF.

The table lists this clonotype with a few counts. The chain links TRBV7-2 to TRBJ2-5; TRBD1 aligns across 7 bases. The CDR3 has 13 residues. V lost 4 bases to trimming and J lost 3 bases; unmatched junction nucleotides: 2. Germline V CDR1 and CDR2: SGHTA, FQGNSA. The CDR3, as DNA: TGTGCCAGCAGCTCCACAGGGGAAGAGACCCAGTACTTC. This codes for CASSSTGEETQYF.

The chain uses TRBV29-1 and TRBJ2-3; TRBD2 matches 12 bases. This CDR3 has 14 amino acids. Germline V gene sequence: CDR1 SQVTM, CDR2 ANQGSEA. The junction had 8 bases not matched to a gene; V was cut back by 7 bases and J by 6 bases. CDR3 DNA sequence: TGCAGCGCCGGACTAGCGGGGAGTGGCGATACGCAGTATTTT. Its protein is CSAGLAGSGDTQYF.

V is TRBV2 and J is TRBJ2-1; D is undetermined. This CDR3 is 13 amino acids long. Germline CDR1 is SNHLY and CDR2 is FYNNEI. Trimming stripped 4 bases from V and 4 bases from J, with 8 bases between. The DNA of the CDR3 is TGTGCCAGCAGTGGTCAAGTATACAATGAGCAGTTCTTC. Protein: CASSGQVYNEQFF.

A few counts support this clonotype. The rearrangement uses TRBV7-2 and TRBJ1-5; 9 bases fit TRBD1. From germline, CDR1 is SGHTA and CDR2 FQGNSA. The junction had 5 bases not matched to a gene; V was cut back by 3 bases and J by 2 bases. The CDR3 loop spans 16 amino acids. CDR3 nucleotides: TGTGCCAGCAGCTTGAGGACAGGGGAGGGCAATCAGCCCCAGCATTTT. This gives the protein CASSLRTGEGNQPQHF.

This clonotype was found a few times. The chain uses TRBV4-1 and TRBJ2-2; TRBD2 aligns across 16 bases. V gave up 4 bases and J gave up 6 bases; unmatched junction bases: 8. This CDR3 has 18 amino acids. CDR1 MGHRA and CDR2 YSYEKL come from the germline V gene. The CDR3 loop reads CASSRGTSGGARAGELFF. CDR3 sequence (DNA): TGCGCCAGCAGCCGCGGGACTAGCGGGGGGGCTCGGGCCGGGGAGCTGTTTTTT.

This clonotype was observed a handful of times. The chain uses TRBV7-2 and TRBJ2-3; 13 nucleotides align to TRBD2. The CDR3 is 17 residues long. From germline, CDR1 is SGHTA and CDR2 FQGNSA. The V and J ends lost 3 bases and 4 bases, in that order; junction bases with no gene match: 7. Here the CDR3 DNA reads TGTGCCAGCAGCTTCCTACTAGCGGGGGGGCGTGCAGATACGCAGTATTTT. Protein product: CASSFLLAGGRADTQYF.

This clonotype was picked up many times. For the CDR3, the DNA is TGTGCCAGCAGCGGCACAGGGGCCGGCTATGGCTACACCTTC. This gives the protein CASSGTGAGYGYTF. The chain is built from TRBV9 and TRBJ1-2; 7 nucleotides agree with TRBD1. The germline V gene has CDR1 SGDLS and CDR2 YYNGEE. Trimming took 3 bases from V and 4 from J; bases not matched to a gene: 6. The CDR3 has 14 amino acids.

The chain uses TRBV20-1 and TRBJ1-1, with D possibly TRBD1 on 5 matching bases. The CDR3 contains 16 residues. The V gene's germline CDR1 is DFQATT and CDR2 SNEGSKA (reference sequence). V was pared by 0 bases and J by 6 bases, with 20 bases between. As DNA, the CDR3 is TGCAGTGCTAGAGACCTACTGGCTGGCCGGGGCGCTGAAGCTTTCTTT. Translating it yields CSARDLLAGRGAEAFF.

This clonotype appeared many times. CDR3 amino acids: CASGGSGNTIYF. The CDR3 DNA is TGTGCCAGTGGGGGTTCTGGAAACACCATATATTTT. The chain combines TRBV7-9 with TRBJ1-3; D is possibly TRBD1 (5 bases). The germline V and J ends were trimmed by 9 bases and 1 base, with 7 bases remaining between them. The germline CDR1 and CDR2 sequences are SEHNR and FQNEAQ (reference sequence). The CDR3 length is 12 residues.

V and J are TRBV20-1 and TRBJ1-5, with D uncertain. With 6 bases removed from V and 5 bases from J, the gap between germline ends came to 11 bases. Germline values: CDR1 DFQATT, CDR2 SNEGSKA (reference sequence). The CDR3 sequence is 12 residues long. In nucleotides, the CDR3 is TGCAGTGCCACCAGCGGGGATCAGCCCCAGCATTTT. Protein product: CSATSGDQPQHF.

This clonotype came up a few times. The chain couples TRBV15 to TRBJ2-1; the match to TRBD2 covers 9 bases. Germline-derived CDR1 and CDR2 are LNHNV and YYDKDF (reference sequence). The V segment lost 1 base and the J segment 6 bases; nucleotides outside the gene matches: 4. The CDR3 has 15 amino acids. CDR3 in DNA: TGTGCCACCAGCAGAGCCGCTAGCGGGATCAATGAGCAGTTCTTC. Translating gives CATSRAASGINEQFF.

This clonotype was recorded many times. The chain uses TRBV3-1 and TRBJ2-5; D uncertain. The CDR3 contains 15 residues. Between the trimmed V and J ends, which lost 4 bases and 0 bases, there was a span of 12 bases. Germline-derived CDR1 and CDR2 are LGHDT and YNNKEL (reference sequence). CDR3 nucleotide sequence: TGTGCCAGCAGCCCGTTGGCGAGGTACCAAGAGACCCAGTACTTC. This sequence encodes CASSPLARYQETQYF.